Below are 28 T cell receptor beta chains sequenced from a single sample in a study of blood T cells in healthy people across ages. A second PCR of 7 to 11 cycles used a sample-barcoded 5' primer and a J-beta primer mix. TCRdb processed the 5' RACE reads anew with MiXCR; each CDR3 protein has one entry. Of about 640,000 distinct CDR3 sequences listed, around three fifths were seen once; the top ten hold around 37%. The sequenced sample consisted of blood. The source is a man aged 55 to 69 in good health.

The chain is built from TRBV20-1 and TRBJ1-2; 7 nucleotides align to TRBD1. The CDR3 has 14 residues. With V trimmed by 5 bases and J by 3 bases, 9 bases remained unmatched. CDR1 is DFQATT and CDR2 is SNEGSKA in the germline V gene (reference sequence). The CDR3 loop reads CSAASPGQYYGYTF. CDR3 in DNA: TGCAGTGCTGCATCACCGGGACAGTACTATGGCTACACCTTC.

The CDR3 DNA sequence: TGCAGTGCTAGTCGAGGCGGGAAACGGGAGCAGTACTTC. Protein product: CSASRGGKREQYF. The V call is TRBV20-1, the J call TRBJ2-4, with D possibly matching TRBD2 (6 bases). V gave up 3 bases and J gave up 13 bases, with 19 bases separating them. The germline V gene encodes CDR1 DFQATT and CDR2 SNEGSKA (reference sequence). The CDR3 is 13 residues long.

The V gene is TRBV4-2, the J gene TRBJ2-3, with 8 bases identical to TRBD2. This CDR3 is 16 amino acids long. Germline CDR1 and CDR2: LGHNA and YNFKEQ. Trimming removed 4 bases from V and 0 bases from J; junction bases left unmatched: 6. In DNA, the CDR3 is TGTGCCAGCAGCCCCCGAGCGGGGGTTAGCACAGATACGCAGTATTTT. Translating it yields CASSPRAGVSTDTQYF.

The chain employs TRBV5-1 and TRBJ2-2; 11 bases match TRBD1. The V gene's germline CDR1 is SGHRS and CDR2 YFSETQ. The CDR3 has 16 amino acids. V gave up 4 bases and J gave up 7 bases; unmatched junction bases: 9. CDR3 bases: TGCGCCAGCAGCATCGGACAGGGGGCTGGGAGCGGGGAGCTGTTTTTT. This translates into CASSIGQGAGSGELFF.

The V and J genes are TRBV6-2 or TRBV6-3 and TRBJ2-7; 7 bases map to TRBD1. The J segment lost 3 bases and the V segment lost 5 bases, leaving 4 bases of the junction unmatched. There are 13 residues in the CDR3. Looked up from germline, CDR1 is MNHEY and CDR2 is SVGEGT. The DNA of the CDR3 is TGTGCCAGCAGTGGACAGGTATACTACGAGCAGTACTTC. Protein sequence: CASSGQVYYEQYF.

CDR3 bases: TGTGCCAGCAGCTCTCGACTAGCGGGGGGGCCATTAGAGACCCAGTACTTC. Protein: CASSSRLAGGPLETQYF. The chain is built from TRBV5-6 and TRBJ2-5; 14 bases are shared with TRBD2. The CDR3 extends over 17 amino acids. The germline V gene has CDR1 SGHDT and CDR2 YYEEEE. The J segment lost 4 bases and the V segment lost 3 bases, leaving 8 bases of the junction unmatched.

This clonotype was counted between two and nine times. The genes are TRBV20-1 and TRBJ2-1; D perhaps matches TRBD2 (5 bases). This CDR3 is built from 16 residues. V was cut by 0 bases and J by 7 bases, with 19 bases left in between. CDR1 DFQATT and CDR2 SNEGSKA come from the germline V gene (reference sequence). In DNA form, the CDR3 reads TGCAGTGCTAGAGATAAGGGAGTAGTTTTACGGAATGAGCAGTTCTTC. As protein: CSARDKGVVLRNEQFF.

About this clonotype: A much larger clone differs from this one at a single base, so this may be a read error. The chain couples TRBV4-1 to TRBJ2-5; the D is unclear. The J call may be in error: the DNA end matches TRBJ2-1 better. CDR3 length: 16 residues. Germline loops: CDR1 MGHRA, CDR2 YSYEKL. CDR3 sequence (DNA): TGCGCCAGCAGCCAAACCTCCCAAACATACCAAGAGACCCAGTTCTTC. Its protein is CASSQTSQTYQETQFF.

The rearrangement links TRBV2 to TRBJ2-3; 10 bases are shared with TRBD1. V shed 6 bases, J shed 0 bases, and the junction held 15 bases outside the gene matches. Germline loops: CDR1 SNHLY, CDR2 FYNNEI. The CDR3 spans 19 residues. CDR3 bases: TGTGCCAGCAGGCCCCCGGGACAGGGGTCTCTCTTTAGCACAGATACGCAGTATTTT. Translated, it gives CASRPPGQGSLFSTDTQYF.

This clonotype turned up a few times. The chain is built from TRBV28 and TRBJ2-5; no definite D call. V shed 5 bases and J shed 2 bases, with 15 bases lying between them. The CDR3 has 15 amino acids. The germline gives CDR1 MDHEN, CDR2 SYDVKM. CDR3 DNA sequence: TGTGCCAGCAGTCCCCCAGGAGCGTTACAAGAGACCCAGTACTTC. It translates to CASSPPGALQETQYF.

The chain carries TRBV28 and TRBJ1-2; D not resolved. The V gene lost 3 bases and the J gene lost 8 bases, with 16 bases spanning the gap. Germline values: CDR1 MDHEN, CDR2 SYDVKM. The CDR3 runs to 14 residues. This chain's CDR3 is CASSFWRSCEGYTF. CDR3 nucleotides: TGTGCCAGCAGTTTTTGGAGGAGTTGTGAAGGCTACACCTTC.

This clonotype has a handful of counts. The V and J genes are TRBV12-3 or TRBV12-4 and TRBJ1-6; TRBD1 matches 10 bases. V lost 2 bases, J lost 9 bases, and 4 bases stayed unmatched. This CDR3 has 15 amino acids. DNA for the CDR3: TGTGCCAGCAGTTTAAGGACAGGGGGAGGTTCACCCCTCCACTTT. This gives the protein CASSLRTGGGSPLHF.

CDR3 sequence reads: CASSHRASGENGELFF. The CDR3, as DNA: TGCGCCAGCAGCCACCGCGCTAGCGGGGAGAACGGGGAGCTGTTTTTT. This chain links TRBV4-1 with TRBJ2-2; TRBD2 matches at 9 bases. J lost 7 bases, V lost 3 bases, and 9 bases had no gene match. In germline, CDR1 is MGHRA, CDR2 YSYEKL. The CDR3 runs 16 residues.

V is TRBV20-1 and J is TRBJ2-1; 9 bases align to TRBD2. CDR3 length: 12 amino acids. The J segment lost 9 bases and the V segment lost 6 bases, leaving 6 bases of the junction unmatched. Germline CDR1 reads DFQATT; CDR2 reads SNEGSKA (reference sequence). CDR3: CSAERGVGEQFF. CDR3 nucleotide sequence: TGCAGTGCCGAGCGGGGGGTCGGTGAGCAGTTCTTC.

The chain is built from TRBV9 and TRBJ1-5, with D perhaps matching TRBD1 (6 bases). This CDR3 contains 15 residues. The V end lost 4 bases, the J end lost 0 bases, and 11 bases lay between the germline ends. Germline-derived CDR1 and CDR2 are SGDLS and YYNGEE. DNA of the CDR3: TGTGCCAGCAGCCGGGGACACCATAGCAATCAGCCCCAGCATTTT. Its translation is CASSRGHHSNQPQHF.

The V gene is TRBV28, the J gene TRBJ1-1; perhaps TRBD1 as D (6 bases). V was shortened by 4 bases and J by 4 bases, with 13 bases between the two germline ends. The CDR3 totals 14 residues. Germline V gives CDR1 MDHEN, CDR2 SYDVKM. Here the CDR3 reads CASSSGGLSTEAFF. The CDR3 nucleotides read TGTGCCAGCAGTTCCGGGGGGCTAAGCACTGAAGCTTTCTTT.

Comments on this clonotype: Germline is not matched at one junction end, which may reflect a read error. The chain carries TRBV20-1 and TRBJ2-1; 9 bases align to TRBD1. The DNA matches TRBJ2-7 better at its end, which makes the J call doubtful. The germline V gene has CDR1 DFQATT and CDR2 SNEGSKA (reference sequence). The CDR3 is 14 amino acids. The CDR3 is CSTSPGQGYNEQYF. The CDR3 DNA is TGCAGTACTAGTCCGGGACAGGGCTACAATGAGCAGTACTTC.

The rearrangement joins TRBV5-1 to TRBJ1-4; TRBD1 might be the D (5 bases). The germline gives CDR1 SGHRS, CDR2 YFSETQ. The CDR3 contains 16 residues. Trimming stripped 0 bases from V and 5 bases from J, with 14 bases between. CDR3 bases: TGCGCCAGCAGCTTGGATCGGCAGGGTGGCAATGAAAAACTGTTTTTT. This translates into CASSLDRQGGNEKLFF.

A few counts support this clonotype. The J gene is TRBJ2-3, the V gene TRBV6-5, with D hard to call. Germline V gene data show CDR1 as MNHEY and CDR2 as SVGAGI. The CDR3 sequence is 16 residues long. Trimming pared 4 bases from V and 3 bases from J, leaving 17 bases between. In nucleotides, the CDR3 is TGTGCCAGCAGTTTTACCAGACGGGCGGATACAGATACGCAGTATTTT. The encoded protein is CASSFTRRADTDTQYF.

Remarks on this clonotype: Compared with germline, one end of the junction differs, possibly owing to a read error. This chain links TRBV20-1 with TRBJ2-1; 12 nucleotides align to TRBD2. The germline V gene has CDR1 DFQATT and CDR2 SNEGSKA (reference sequence). CDR3 length equals 14 residues. The CDR3 here is CSAQLAGGYKEQFF. CDR3 nucleotide sequence: TGCAGTGCACAACTAGCGGGGGGCTACAAGGAGCAGTTCTTC.

J is TRBJ2-3 and V is TRBV4-1; D gene uncertain. From germline, CDR1 is MGHRA and CDR2 YSYEKL. V lost 2 bases and J lost 6, with 3 bases in between. CDR3 length: 11 amino acids. CDR3 region: CASSQHDTQYF. CDR3 sequence (DNA): TGCGCCAGCAGCCAACACGATACGCAGTATTTT.

J is TRBJ1-1 and V is TRBV4-1; D is unresolved. CDR1 and CDR2 from the germline V gene are MGHRA and YSYEKL. V lost 1 base to trimming and J lost 0 bases, with 12 bases between them. The CDR3 has 16 residues. The CDR3 region has the DNA TGCGCCAGCAGCCAAGTTAGAGATGGGATGAACACTGAAGCTTTCTTT. Translating gives CASSQVRDGMNTEAFF.

The rearrangement joins TRBV9 to TRBJ2-7, with a tentative D call TRBD1 (5 bases). This CDR3 comprises 13 residues. V was clipped by 0 bases and J by 3 bases, with 7 bases between them. The germline gives CDR1 SGDLS, CDR2 YYNGEE. CDR3 residues: CASSVGDSYEQYF. The CDR3 DNA is TGTGCCAGCAGCGTAGGCGACAGCTACGAGCAGTACTTC. The full variable domain, in which reference TRBV9 and TRBJ2-7 provide the parts outside the CDR3, is DSGVTQTPKHLITATGQRVTLRCSPRSGDLSVYWYQQSLDQGLQFLIQYYNGEERAKGNILERFSAQQFPDLHSELNLSSLELGDSALYFCASSVGDSYEQYFGPGTRLTVT.

In this sample, this clonotype turned up a few times. The chain joins TRBV9 to TRBJ2-5; D not resolved. V lost 0 bases, J lost 5 bases, and 11 bases lay in between. Looked up from germline, CDR1 is SGDLS and CDR2 is YYNGEE. The CDR3 covers 14 residues. The CDR3 bases are TGTGCCAGCAGCGTAGAGCCATCTGGGGAGACCCAGTACTTC. Translated: CASSVEPSGETQYF.

The genes are TRBV20-1 and TRBJ2-5; the D is unclear. Trimming removed 0 bases at V and 5 bases at J, with 7 bases between. The CDR3 is made up of 12 amino acids. The germline gives CDR1 DFQATT, CDR2 SNEGSKA (reference sequence). Here the CDR3 DNA reads TGCAGTGCTAGAGATCTGGGGGAGACCCAGTACTTC. Protein sequence: CSARDLGETQYF.

This clonotype was seen a few times. The chain combines TRBV7-9 with TRBJ1-2; no clear D. This CDR3 contains 15 residues. Trimming took 1 base from V and 6 from J, leaving 15 bases between them. CDR1 is SEHNR and CDR2 is FQNEAQ in the germline V gene (reference sequence). The DNA for the CDR3 is TGTGCCAGCAGCTTAGGGAGGGCGCCAAACCATGGCTACACCTTC. Translation: CASSLGRAPNHGYTF.

This clonotype was recorded a few times. In DNA, the CDR3 is TGTGCCAGCAGCTTGGCCGGGACAGGGAGAGATACGCAGTATTTT. Translation: CASSLAGTGRDTQYF. The rearrangement links TRBV13 to TRBJ2-3; 9 bases match TRBD1. The trim removed 3 bases at V and 5 bases at J, leaving 6 bases unmatched. Looked up from germline, CDR1 is PRHDT and CDR2 is FYEKMQ (reference sequence). The CDR3 covers 15 residues. Drawing the rest from reference TRBV13 and TRBJ2-3, the complete variable domain is AAGVIQSPRHLIKEKRETATLKCYPIPRHDTVYWYQQGPGQDPQFLISFYEKMQSDKGSIPDRFSAQQFSDYHSELNMSSLELGDSALYFCASSLAGTGRDTQYFGPGTRLTVL.

V and J are TRBV28 and TRBJ2-5, with a weak D call TRBD1 (6 bases). Looked up from germline, CDR1 is MDHEN and CDR2 is SYDVKM. Trimming took 6 bases from V and 3 from J, leaving 14 bases between them. This CDR3 is built from 14 residues. CDR3 sequence: CASSPTGRKETQYF. CDR3 sequence (DNA): TGTGCCAGCAGCCCTACAGGGCGCAAAGAGACCCAGTACTTC.